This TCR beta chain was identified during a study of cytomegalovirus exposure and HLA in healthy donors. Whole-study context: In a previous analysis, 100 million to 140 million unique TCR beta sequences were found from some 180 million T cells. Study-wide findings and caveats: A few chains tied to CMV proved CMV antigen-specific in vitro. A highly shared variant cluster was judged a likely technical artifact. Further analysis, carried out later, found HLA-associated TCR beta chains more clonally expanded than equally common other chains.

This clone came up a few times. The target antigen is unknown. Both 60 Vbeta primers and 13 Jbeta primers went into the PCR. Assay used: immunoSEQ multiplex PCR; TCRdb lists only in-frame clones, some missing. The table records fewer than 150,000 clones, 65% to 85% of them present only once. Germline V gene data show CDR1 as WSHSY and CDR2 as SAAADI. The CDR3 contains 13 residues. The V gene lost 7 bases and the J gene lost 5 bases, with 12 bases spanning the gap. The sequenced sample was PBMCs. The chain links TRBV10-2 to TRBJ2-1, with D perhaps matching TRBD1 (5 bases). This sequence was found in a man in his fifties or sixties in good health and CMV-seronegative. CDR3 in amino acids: CASMVRVHNEQFF. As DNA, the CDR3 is TGCGCCAGCATGGTCAGGGTCCACAATGAGCAGTTCTTC.